Included here is one T cell receptor beta chain sequence, with context. Its antigen is currently unknown. This entry is derived from a study of identical twins. The cDNA had a unique molecular identifier and a template-switch universal primer site. TCRdb re-called the 5' RACE reads through MiXCR, storing one row per CDR3 protein. The data contain about 900,000 distinct CDR3 sequences, roughly an eighth of them singletons. Study-level results: Interpretation of the results relied on cross-sectional statistical analysis and not on following the same donors. Invariant MAIT and iNKT cells may have partly biased zero-insertion analyses. In cord blood, abundant beta clonotypes had fewer insertions; memory showed no trend.

The length of the CDR3 is 16 residues. Germline V gives CDR1 SGHRS, CDR2 YFSETQ. V lost 0 bases and J lost 8; bases outside the gene matches: 8. This sample was also put to use in a study of yellow fever vaccine responses in identical twins.

What was sequenced was PBMCs. The chain joins TRBV5-1 to TRBJ2-1, with 10 positions matching TRBD2. The receptor comes from a woman between 18 and 29 years old in good health. The CDR3 region is CASSLAASGRFDEQFF. Written as DNA, the CDR3 is TGCGCCAGCAGCTTGGCGGCTAGCGGGAGATTCGATGAGCAGTTCTTC.